This TCR gamma chain was recovered during a study of γδ T cells in repeated Plasmodium falciparum infection. Across the study: The natural-infection arm compared Malian children under seasonal malaria with matched Australian children.

Study-wide findings and caveats: In Vdelta2-negative, largely Vdelta1+, gammadelta repertoires, repeated controlled infections appeared to drive clonal selection waves. Vgamma9/Vdelta2+ T cells showed a stable polyclonal repertoire with shared TCRgamma sequences.

This clone has a count of ten or more. Its antigen is not identified. TRG and TRD sequences were obtained from every sorted gammadelta sample. TCRdb redid the clone calls on the multiplex PCR reads with CATT. The sample includes roughly 27,000 gamma-chain clones, under 3% seen only once; the top ten take around a third. CDR3 length: 12 residues. The germline V gene encodes CDR1 GITISATS and CDR2 ISYDGTV (reference sequence). Trimming took 2 bases from V and 14 from J; bases not matched to a gene: 8. Flow sorting of PBMC yielded separate Vgamma9/Vdelta2+ and Vdelta2-negative gammadelta T cell populations for bulk repertoire analysis.

This chain links TRGV9 with TRGJP2. Sequenced: gamma-delta T cells from blood. This receptor was taken from a pool of human donors (malaria-infected and uninfected, not separated). The CDR3 sequence is CALWEAPGIKTF. The DNA of the CDR3 is TGTGCCTTGTGGGAGGCCCCTGGCATCAAGACGTTT.